This TCR beta chain was identified during a study of shared clonotypes between healthy human individuals. Naive CD4+ cells were CD45RA-selected; the remaining cells were memory. The length of the CDR3 is 15 residues. Germline CDR1 is MNHEY and CDR2 is SVGAGI. The J segment lost 5 bases and the V segment lost 6 bases, leaving 10 bases of the junction unmatched. Study-wide results and limits: For sorted subsets, rarefaction showed incomplete sequencing despite large depth. Among donors, clonotype sharing was expected to be affected by sequencing depth.

TCRdb's copy holds only in-frame clones and misses some; the assay was immunoSEQ multiplex PCR. Here the sample spans roughly 2.2 million clones, about 92% being singletons. For this clone: Antigen unknown.

The chain combines TRBV6-5 with TRBJ2-5; TRBD1 aligns across 9 bases. The origin of this receptor is a young man in good health. Some clones in this sample may be carry-over from other donors' samples. The specimen sequenced was naive CD4+ T cells from PBMCs. Subset of the sample: CD45RA+ positively selected. Here the CDR3 reads CASSRDRARTETQYF. DNA for the CDR3: TGTGCCAGCAGCCGGGACAGGGCCAGGACGGAGACCCAGTACTTC.